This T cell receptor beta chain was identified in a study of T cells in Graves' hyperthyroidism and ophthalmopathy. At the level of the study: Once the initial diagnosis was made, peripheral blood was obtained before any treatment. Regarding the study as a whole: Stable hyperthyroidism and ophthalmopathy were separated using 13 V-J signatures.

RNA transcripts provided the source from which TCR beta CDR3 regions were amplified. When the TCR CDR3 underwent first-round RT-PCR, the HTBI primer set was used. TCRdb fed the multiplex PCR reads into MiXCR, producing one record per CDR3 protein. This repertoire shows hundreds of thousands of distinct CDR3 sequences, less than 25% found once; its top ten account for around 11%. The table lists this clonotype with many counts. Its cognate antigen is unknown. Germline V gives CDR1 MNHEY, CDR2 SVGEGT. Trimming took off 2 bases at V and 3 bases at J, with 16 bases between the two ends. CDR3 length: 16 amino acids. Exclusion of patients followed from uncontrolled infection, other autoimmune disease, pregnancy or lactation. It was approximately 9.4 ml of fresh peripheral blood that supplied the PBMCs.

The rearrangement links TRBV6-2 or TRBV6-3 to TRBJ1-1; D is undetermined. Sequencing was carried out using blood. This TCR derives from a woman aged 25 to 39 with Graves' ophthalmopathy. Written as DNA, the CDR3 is TGTGCCAGCAGTTACGCGTCTCACCTTGGGGACACTGAAGCTTTCTTT. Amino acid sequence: CASSYASHLGDTEAFF.